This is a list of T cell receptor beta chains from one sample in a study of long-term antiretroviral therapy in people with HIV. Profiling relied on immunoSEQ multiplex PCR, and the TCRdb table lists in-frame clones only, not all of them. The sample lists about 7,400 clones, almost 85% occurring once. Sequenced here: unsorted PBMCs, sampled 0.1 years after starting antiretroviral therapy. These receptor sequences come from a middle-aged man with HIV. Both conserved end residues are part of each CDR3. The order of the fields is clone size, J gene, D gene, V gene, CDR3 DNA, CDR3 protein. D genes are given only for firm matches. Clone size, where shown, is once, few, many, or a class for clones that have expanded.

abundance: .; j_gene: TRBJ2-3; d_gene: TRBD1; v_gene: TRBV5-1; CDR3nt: TGCGCCAGCCGCGATTGGACAGGGGGTGAGGATACGCAGTATTTT; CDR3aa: CASRDWTGGEDTQYF
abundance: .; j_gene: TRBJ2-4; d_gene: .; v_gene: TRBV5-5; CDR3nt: TGTGCCAGCAGCTTCGGGGGCAAAAACATTCAGTACTTC; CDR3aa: CASSFGGKNIQYF
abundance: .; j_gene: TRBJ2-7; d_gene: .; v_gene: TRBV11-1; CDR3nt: TGTGCCAGCAGCTTAGCGGCCGGGAGTGAGCAGTACTTC; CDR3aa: CASSLAAGSEQYF
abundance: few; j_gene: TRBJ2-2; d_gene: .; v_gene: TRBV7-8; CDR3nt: TGTGCCAGCACCTCGGTACACGCGAACACCGGGGAGCTGTTTTTT; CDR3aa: CASTSVHANTGELFF
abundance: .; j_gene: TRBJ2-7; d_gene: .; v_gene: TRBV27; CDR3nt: TGTGCCAGCAGTGGGCCGAACTACGAGCAGTACTTC; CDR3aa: CASSGPNYEQYF
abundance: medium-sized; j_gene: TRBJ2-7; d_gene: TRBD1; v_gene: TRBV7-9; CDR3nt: TGTGCCAGCAGCTTCGGACAGGGGAACGAGCAGTACTTC; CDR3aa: CASSFGQGNEQYF
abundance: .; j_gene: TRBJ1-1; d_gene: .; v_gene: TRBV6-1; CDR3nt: TGTGCCAGCAGTGGAGAAGGTGGCAGAGCTTTCTTT; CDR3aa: CASSGEGGRAFF
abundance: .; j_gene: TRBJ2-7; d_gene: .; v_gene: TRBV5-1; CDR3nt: TGCGCCAGCAGCTCGGACACGTGGGGTTACGAGCAGTACTTC; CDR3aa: CASSSDTWGYEQYF
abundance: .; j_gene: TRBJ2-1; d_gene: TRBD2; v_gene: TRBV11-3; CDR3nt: TGTGCCAGCAGCTTAGTAGGCAGCGGGGGGGCCCGGAATGAGCAGTTCTTC; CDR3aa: CASSLVGSGGARNEQFF
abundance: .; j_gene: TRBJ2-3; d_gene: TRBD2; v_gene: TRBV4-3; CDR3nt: TGCGCCAGCAGCCAAGATTCTAGCGGAGTAACAGATACGCAGTATTTT; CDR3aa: CASSQDSSGVTDTQYF
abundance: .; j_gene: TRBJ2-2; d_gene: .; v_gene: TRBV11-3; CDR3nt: TGTGCCAGCAGTCCCAGGAAGCCCGACGGGGAGCTGTTTTTT; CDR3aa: CASSPRKPDGELFF
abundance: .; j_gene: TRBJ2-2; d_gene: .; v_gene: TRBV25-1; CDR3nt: TGTGCCAGCAGTGACTTGAACACCGGGGAGCTGTTTTTT; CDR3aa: CASSDLNTGELFF
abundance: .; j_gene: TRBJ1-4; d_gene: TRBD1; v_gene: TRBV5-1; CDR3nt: TGCGCCAGCAGCTTGTGGGGTCCAGGCCGGGACAGGGGTGAAAAACTGTTTTTT; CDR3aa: CASSLWGPGRDRGEKLFF
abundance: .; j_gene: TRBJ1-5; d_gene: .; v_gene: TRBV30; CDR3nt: TGTGCCTGGAGTGTCGGAGTTCAAGGTGGGCGGGATCAGCCCCAGCATTTT; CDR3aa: CAWSVGVQGGRDQPQHF
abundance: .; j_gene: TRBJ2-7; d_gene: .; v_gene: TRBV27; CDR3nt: TGTGCCAGCAGTTGGGGGCCCAGCTCCTACGAGCAGTACTTC; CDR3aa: CASSWGPSSYEQYF
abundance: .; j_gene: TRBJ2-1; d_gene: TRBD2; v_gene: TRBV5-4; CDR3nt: TGTGCCAGCAGCTTGGGCGGGGGGCCGTCCTTCAATGAGCAGTTCTTC; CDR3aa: CASSLGGGPSFNEQFF
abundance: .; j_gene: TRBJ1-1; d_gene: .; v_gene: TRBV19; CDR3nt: TGTGCCAGTAGCTTTTCCCTTGGGGCTGAAGCTTTCTTT; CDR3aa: CASSFSLGAEAFF
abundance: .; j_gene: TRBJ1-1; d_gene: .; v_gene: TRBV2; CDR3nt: TGTGCCAGCACCCCGGACAGCATGAACACTGAAGCTTTCTTT; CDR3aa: CASTPDSMNTEAFF
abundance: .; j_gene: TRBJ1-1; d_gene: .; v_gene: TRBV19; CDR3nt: TGTGCCAGTAGTATTGGTCCGGGGATGAACACTGAAGCTTTCTTT; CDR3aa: CASSIGPGMNTEAFF
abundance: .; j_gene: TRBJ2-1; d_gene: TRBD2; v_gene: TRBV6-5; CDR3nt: TGTGCCAGCAGCATTAGCGGGGGGGCCTACAATGAGCAGTTCTTC; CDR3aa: CASSISGGAYNEQFF
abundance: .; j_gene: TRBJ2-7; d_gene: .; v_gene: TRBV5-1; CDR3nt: TGCGCCAGCAGCTCGGGGGGCGGAAAGGCCGAGCAGTACTTC; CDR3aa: CASSSGGGKAEQYF
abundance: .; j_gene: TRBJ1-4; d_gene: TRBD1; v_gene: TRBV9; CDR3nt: TGTGCCAGCAGCGTAGTGGGAACAGGGGCTGAAAAACTGTTTTTT; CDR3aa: CASSVVGTGAEKLFF
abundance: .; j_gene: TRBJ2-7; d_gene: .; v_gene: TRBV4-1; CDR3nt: TGCGCCAGCAGCCAAACAGAGAGCTACGAGCAGTACTTC; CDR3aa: CASSQTESYEQYF
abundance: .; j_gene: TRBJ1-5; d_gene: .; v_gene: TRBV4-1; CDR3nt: TGCGCCAGCAGCCATCACCGGGACAGCAATCAGCCCCAGCATTTT; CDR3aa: CASSHHRDSNQPQHF
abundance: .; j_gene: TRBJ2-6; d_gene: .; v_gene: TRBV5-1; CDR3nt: TGCGCCAGCAGCTACCGGACAGCTGGGGCCAACGTCCTGACTTTC; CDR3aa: CASSYRTAGANVLTF
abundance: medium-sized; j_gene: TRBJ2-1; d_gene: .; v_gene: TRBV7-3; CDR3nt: TGTGCCAGCAGCCTAGGGGGACTTAACAATGAGCAGTTCTTC; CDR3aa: CASSLGGLNNEQFF
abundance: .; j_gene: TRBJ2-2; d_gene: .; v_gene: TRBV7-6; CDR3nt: TGTGCCAGCAGCTTAGCGCCCACGAACACCGGGGAGCTGTTTTTT; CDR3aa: CASSLAPTNTGELFF
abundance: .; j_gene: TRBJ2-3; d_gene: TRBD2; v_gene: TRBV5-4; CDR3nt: TGTGCCAGCAGCCCCCTAGCGGGGGGGGCCACAGATACGCAGTATTTT; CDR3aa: CASSPLAGGATDTQYF
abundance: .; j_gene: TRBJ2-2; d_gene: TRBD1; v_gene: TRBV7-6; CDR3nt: TGTGCCAGCAGCTTCAGACAGGGGCTCGGGGAGCTGTTTTTT; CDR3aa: CASSFRQGLGELFF
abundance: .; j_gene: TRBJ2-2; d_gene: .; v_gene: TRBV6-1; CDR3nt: TGTGCCAGCAGTGACAAAGGGTCACAGCCGAACACCGGGGAGCTGTTTTTT; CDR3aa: CASSDKGSQPNTGELFF
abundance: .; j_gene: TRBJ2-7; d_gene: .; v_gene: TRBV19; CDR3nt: TGTGCCAGTAAGGAGGGGCCGGGGACCTACGAGCAGTACTTC; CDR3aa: CASKEGPGTYEQYF
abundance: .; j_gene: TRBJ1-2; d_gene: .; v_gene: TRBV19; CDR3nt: TGTGCCAGTAGTATACATACGGGGGCTCGCTATGGCTACACCTTC; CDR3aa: CASSIHTGARYGYTF
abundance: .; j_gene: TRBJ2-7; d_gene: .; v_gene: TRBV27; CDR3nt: TGTGCCAGCAGTGCGGGGATGACCTACGAGCAGTACTTC; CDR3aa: CASSAGMTYEQYF
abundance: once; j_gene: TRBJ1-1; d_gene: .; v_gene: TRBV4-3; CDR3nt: TGCGCCAGCAGCCCGGGTGGCACTGAAGCTTTCTTT; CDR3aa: CASSPGGTEAFF
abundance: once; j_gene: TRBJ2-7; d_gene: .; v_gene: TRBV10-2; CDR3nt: TGCGCCATCCTATCGGACTACGAGCAGTACTTC; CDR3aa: CAILSDYEQYF
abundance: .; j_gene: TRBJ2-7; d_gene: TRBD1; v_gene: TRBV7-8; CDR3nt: TGTGCCAGCAGCTTAGCATCAGGGGGCATCTACGAGCAGTACTTC; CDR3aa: CASSLASGGIYEQYF
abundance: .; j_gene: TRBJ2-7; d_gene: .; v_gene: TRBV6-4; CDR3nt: TGTGCCAGCAGTGAAGGGGGGGCTGGGTACGAGCAGTACTTC; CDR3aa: CASSEGGAGYEQYF
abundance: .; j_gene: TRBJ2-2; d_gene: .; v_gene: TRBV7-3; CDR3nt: TGTGCCAGCAGCTTAACAGCGGTAACCGGGGAGCTGTTTTTT; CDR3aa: CASSLTAVTGELFF
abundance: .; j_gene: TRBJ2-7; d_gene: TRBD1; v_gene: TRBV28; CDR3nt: TGTGCCAGCAGTTCCCTGGGGACAGGCTACGAGCAGTACTTC; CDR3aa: CASSSLGTGYEQYF
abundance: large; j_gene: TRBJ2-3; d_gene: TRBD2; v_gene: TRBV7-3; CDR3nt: TGTGCCAGCAGCTTAAACGCGGGGGGGGATACGCAGTATTTT; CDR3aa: CASSLNAGGDTQYF
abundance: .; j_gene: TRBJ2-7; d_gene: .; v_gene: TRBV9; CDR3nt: TGTGCCAGCAGCCCCCGCTTAGCTTCCTACGAGCAGTACTTC; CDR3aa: CASSPRLASYEQYF
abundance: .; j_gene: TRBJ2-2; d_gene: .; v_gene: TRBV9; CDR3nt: TGTGCCAGCAGCACCGGGGCGCTGGGGTACACCGGGGAGCTGTTTTTT; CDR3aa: CASSTGALGYTGELFF
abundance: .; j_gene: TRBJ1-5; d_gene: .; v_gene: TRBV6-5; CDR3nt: TGTGCCAGCAGTTGGGGGGGGGCCCAGCATTTT; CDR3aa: CASSWGGAQHF
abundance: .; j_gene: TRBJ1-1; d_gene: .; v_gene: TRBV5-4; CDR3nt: TGTGCCAGCAGCTTTCCGGGACAACTCAACACTGAAGCTTTCTTT; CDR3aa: CASSFPGQLNTEAFF
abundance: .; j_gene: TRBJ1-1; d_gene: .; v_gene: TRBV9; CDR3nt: TGTGCCAGCAGCGTAGAAGGGATCACTGAAGCTTTCTTT; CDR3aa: CASSVEGITEAFF